A selection of T cell receptor beta chains follows, all from one sample in a study of T cell changes during pregnancy in multiple sclerosis. Using immunoSEQ multiplex PCR, the repertoire was profiled, and TCRdb retains in-frame clones only, with some absent. The sample lists approximately 49,000 clones; over 75% were seen once. The sample here was CD4+ T cells from peripheral blood mononuclear cells, taken in the second trimester of pregnancy. These receptors all come from a female donor with multiple sclerosis, enrolled in a pregnancy study. Each CDR3 is given with its conserved first and last residue. A D gene is named only where the DNA matches it firmly.

CDR3 length	V gene	D gene	J gene	CDR3 DNA	CDR3 protein
17	TRBV18	.	TRBJ2-1	TGTGCCAGCTCACCACGTTCCGGACAGAACATCTACAATGAGCAGTTCTTC	CASSPRSGQNIYNEQFF
14	TRBV7-6	.	TRBJ2-5	TGTGCCAGCAGCCCCCGACAGTTACAAGAGACCCAGTACTTC	CASSPRQLQETQYF
18	TRBV28	TRBD2	TRBJ2-7	TGTGCCAGCAGTTTATACCCCCCTAGCGGGGTAAGCTCCTACGAGCAGTACTTC	CASSLYPPSGVSSYEQYF
14	TRBV30	.	TRBJ1-1	TGTGCCTGGACCCGGTGGGCAGCTAACACTGAAGCTTTCTTT	CAWTRWAANTEAFF
16	TRBV6-5	.	TRBJ1-2	TGTGCCAGCAGTTACTCGAATCATCCAGGTGACTATGGCTACACCTTC	CASSYSNHPGDYGYTF
14	TRBV6-5	TRBD1	TRBJ2-3	TGTGCCAGCAGTCGGACAGGGAGGACCGATACGCAGTATTTT	CASSRTGRTDTQYF
16	TRBV28	TRBD1	TRBJ1-3	TGTGCCAGCAGTCTCCACAGGGGTTCTTCTGGAAACACCATATATTTT	CASSLHRGSSGNTIYF
16	TRBV5-1	.	TRBJ2-2	TGCGCCAGCAGCTTGGATCGGGGTTTGAACACCGGGGAGCTGTTTTTT	CASSLDRGLNTGELFF
14	TRBV6-5	.	TRBJ2-7	TGTGCCAGCAGTGAACAGGGTTTCTTGGACGAGCAGTACTTC	CASSEQGFLDEQYF
14	TRBV6-5	.	TRBJ1-1	TGTGCCAGCAGCCTCGGGGGGACTCACACTGAAGCTTTCTTT	CASSLGGTHTEAFF